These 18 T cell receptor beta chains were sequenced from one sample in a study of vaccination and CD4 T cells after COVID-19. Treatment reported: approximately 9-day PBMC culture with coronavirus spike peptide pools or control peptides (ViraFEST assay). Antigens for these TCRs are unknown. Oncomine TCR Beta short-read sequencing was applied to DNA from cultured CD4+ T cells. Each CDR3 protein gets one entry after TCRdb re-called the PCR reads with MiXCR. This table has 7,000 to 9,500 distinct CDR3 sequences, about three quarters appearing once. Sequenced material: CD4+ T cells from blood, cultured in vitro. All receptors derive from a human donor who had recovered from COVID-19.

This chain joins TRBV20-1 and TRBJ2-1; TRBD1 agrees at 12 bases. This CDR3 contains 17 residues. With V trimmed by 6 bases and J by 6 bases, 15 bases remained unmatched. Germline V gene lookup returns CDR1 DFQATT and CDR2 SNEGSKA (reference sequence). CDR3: CSASPRLGQGAVNEQFF. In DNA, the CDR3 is TGCAGTGCGAGCCCTCGACTGGGACAGGGGGCGGTCAATGAGCAGTTCTTC.

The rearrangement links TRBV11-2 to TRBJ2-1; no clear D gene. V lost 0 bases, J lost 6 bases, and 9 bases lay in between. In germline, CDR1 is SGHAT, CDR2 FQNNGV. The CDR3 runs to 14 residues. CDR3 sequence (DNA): TGTGCCAGCAGCTTAGATCTGGCTAGCAATGAGCAGTTCTTC. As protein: CASSLDLASNEQFF.

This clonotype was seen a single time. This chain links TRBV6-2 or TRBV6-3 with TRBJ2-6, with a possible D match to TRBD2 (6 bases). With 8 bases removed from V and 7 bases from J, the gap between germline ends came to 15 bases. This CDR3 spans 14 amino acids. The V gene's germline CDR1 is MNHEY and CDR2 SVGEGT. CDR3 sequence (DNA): TGTGCCAGCCAACTCGGGGGTCTCGCCAACGTCCTGACTTTC. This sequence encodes CASQLGGLANVLTF.

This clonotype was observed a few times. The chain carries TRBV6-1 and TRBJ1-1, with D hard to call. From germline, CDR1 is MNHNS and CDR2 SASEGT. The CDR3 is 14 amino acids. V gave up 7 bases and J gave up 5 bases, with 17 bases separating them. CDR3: CASTREARGTEAFF. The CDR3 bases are TGTGCCAGCACTCGGGAGGCCCGGGGAACTGAAGCTTTCTTT.

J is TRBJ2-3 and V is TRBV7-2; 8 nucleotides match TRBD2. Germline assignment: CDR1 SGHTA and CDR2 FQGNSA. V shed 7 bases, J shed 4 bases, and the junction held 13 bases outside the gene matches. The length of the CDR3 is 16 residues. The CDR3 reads CASNKDPGLVSDTQYF. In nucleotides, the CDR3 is TGTGCCAGCAACAAGGACCCGGGACTAGTTTCAGATACGCAGTATTTT. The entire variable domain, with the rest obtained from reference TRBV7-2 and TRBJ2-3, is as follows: GAGVSQSPSNKVTEKGKDVELRCDPISGHTALYWYRQSLGQGLEFLIYFQGNSAPDKSGLPSDRFSAERTGGSVSTLTIQRTQQEDSAVYLCASNKDPGLVSDTQYFGPGTRLTVL.

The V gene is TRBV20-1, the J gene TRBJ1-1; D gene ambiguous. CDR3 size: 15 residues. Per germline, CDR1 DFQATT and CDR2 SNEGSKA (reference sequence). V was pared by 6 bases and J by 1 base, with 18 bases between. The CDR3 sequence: CSARTGVGTNTEAFF. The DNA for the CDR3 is TGCAGTGCAAGGACTGGGGTGGGAACGAACACTGAAGCTTTCTTT.

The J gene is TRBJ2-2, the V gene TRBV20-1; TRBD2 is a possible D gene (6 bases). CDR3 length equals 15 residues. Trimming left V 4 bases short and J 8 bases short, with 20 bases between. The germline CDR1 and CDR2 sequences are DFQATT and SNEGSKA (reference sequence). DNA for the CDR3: TGCAGTGCTAAGAAAGGGACTCAACTAGGTGGGGAGCTGTTTTTT. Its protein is CSAKKGTQLGGELFF.

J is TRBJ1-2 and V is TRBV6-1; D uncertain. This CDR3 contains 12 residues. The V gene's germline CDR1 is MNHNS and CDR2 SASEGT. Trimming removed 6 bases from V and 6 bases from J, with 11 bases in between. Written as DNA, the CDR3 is TGTGCCAGCAGCCCCGGGTTCAATGGCTACACCTTC. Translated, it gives CASSPGFNGYTF.

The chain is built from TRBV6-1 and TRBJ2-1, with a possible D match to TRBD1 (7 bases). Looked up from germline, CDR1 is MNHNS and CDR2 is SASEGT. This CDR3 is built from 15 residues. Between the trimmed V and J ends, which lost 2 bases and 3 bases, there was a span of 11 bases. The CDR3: CASSESQGGYNEQFF. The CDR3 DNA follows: TGTGCCAGCAGTGAATCCCAGGGGGGCTACAATGAGCAGTTCTTC.

The CDR3 loop reads CASSLEYRGLGYTF. Written as DNA, the CDR3 is TGTGCCAGCAGCTTAGAGTACAGGGGGCTGGGCTACACCTTC. This rearrangement joins TRBV7-2 to TRBJ1-2, with TRBD1 identical over 9 bases. Per the germline V gene, CDR1 is SGHTA and CDR2 is FQGNSA. The CDR3 is made up of 14 amino acids. The junction had 5 bases not matched to a gene; V was cut back by 1 base and J by 8 bases.

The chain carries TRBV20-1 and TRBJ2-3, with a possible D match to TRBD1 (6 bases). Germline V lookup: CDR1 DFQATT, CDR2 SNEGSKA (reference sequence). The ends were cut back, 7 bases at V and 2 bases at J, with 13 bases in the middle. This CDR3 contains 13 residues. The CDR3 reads CSVRTANTDTQYF. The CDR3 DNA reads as TGCAGTGTACGGACAGCGAACACAGATACGCAGTATTTT.

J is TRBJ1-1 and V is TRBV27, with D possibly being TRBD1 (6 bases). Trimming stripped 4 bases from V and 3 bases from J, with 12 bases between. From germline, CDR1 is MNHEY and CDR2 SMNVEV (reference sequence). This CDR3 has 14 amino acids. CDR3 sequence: CASSSHRVDTEAFF. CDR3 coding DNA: TGTGCCAGCAGTTCCCACAGGGTGGACACTGAAGCTTTCTTT.

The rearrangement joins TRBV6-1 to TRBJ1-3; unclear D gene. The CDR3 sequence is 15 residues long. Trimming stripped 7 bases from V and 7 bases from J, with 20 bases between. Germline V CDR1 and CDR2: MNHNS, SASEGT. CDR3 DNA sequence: TGTGCCAGCACCCCCCGGAGTCGAGGGAGCAACACCATATATTTT. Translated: CASTPRSRGSNTIYF.

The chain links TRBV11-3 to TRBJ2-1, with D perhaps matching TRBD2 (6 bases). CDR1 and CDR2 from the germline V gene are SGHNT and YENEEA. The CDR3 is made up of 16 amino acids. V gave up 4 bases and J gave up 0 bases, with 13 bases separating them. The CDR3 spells CASSSGLLSSYNEQFF. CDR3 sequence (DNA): TGTGCCAGCAGCTCGGGACTCCTTAGCTCCTACAATGAGCAGTTCTTC. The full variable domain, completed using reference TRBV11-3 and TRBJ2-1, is EAGVVQSPRYKIIEKKQPVAFWCNPISGHNTLYWYLQNLGQGPELLIRYENEEAVDDSQLPKDRFSAERLKGVDSTLKIQPAELGDSAVYLCASSSGLLSSYNEQFFGPGTRLTVL.

The CDR3 sequence is CASSRDMGYGYTF. The CDR3 nucleotides read TGTGCCAGCAGCAGGGATATGGGCTATGGCTACACCTTC. This sequence joins TRBV7-2 and TRBJ1-2, with D unclear. Germline V gives CDR1 SGHTA, CDR2 FQGNSA. Trimming pared 5 bases from V and 4 bases from J, leaving 11 bases between. The CDR3 covers 13 residues.

The CDR3 DNA is TGTGCCAGCAGGGACCGGACTAGCGGTGAGAATTCCCACGAGCAGTACTTC. It is translated as CASRDRTSGENSHEQYF. V usage is TRBV6-1 and J usage is TRBJ2-7; 10 bases agree with TRBD2. Losses at the gene ends were 6 bases for V and 5 bases for J; bases not matched to a gene: 16. This CDR3 is built from 17 residues. Germline assignment: CDR1 MNHNS and CDR2 SASEGT.

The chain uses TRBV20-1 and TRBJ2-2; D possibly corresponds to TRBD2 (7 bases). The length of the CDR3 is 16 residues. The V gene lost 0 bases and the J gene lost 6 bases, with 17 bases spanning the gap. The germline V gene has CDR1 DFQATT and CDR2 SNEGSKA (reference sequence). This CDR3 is CSARDQARGGSGELFF. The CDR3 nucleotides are TGCAGTGCTAGAGATCAAGCCAGGGGAGGGTCCGGGGAGCTGTTTTTT.

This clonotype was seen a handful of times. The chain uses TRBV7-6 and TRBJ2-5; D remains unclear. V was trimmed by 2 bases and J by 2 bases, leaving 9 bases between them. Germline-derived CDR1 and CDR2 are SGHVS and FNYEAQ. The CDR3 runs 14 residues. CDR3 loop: CASSLLRSQETQYF. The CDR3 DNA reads TGTGCCAGCAGCTTACTCCGTAGTCAAGAGACCCAGTACTTC.